These 15 T cell receptor beta chains were sequenced from one sample in a study of cytomegalovirus exposure and HLA in healthy donors. PCR amplification relied on 60 Vbeta primers (plus 13 Jbeta primers). The repertoire was sequenced with immunoSEQ multiplex PCR; TCRdb's copy has only in-frame clones and lacks some. The sample has 150,000 to 200,000 clones; around 75% are singletons. The sequenced material came from PBMCs. The source of these receptors is a man aged 18-30 years in good health and CMV-seropositive.

The chain combines TRBV5-1 with TRBJ1-1; 7 bases fit TRBD1. The CDR3 totals 14 residues. With V trimmed by 3 bases and J by 4 bases, 6 bases remained unmatched. Germline CDR1 and CDR2: SGHRS and YFSETQ. The CDR3 loop is CASSYTGEATEAFF. DNA for the CDR3: TGCGCCAGCAGCTACACAGGGGAGGCCACTGAAGCTTTCTTT.

This clone showed up just a few times. The chain joins TRBV6-5 to TRBJ2-7; 7 bases fit TRBD2. The CDR3 spans 14 residues. Germline V gives CDR1 MNHEY, CDR2 SVGAGI. V gave up 6 bases and J gave up 6 bases; unmatched junction bases: 11. In DNA form, the CDR3 reads TGTGCCAGCAGCCGAAATAGGGGAGGGGTCGAGCAGTACGTC. This translates into CASSRNRGGVEQYV.

J is TRBJ1-1 and V is TRBV18; TRBD1 agrees at 9 bases. The CDR3 is 15 residues long. Germline V gene data show CDR1 as KGHSH and CDR2 as LQKENI. V lost 3 bases to trimming and J lost 5 bases; unmatched junction nucleotides: 7. The CDR3 nucleotides are TGTGCCAGCTCACCGCCGACGGGACAGGGAACTGAAGCTTTCTTT. It codes for CASSPPTGQGTEAFF.

Comment on this clone: One end of the junction is discordant with germline, which a read error may explain. The sample holds other DNA sequences that translate to the same CDR3. The chain recombines TRBV14 with TRBJ2-3; 10 bases are a match to TRBD2. The CDR3 has 17 residues. CDR1 is SGHDN and CDR2 is FVKESK in the germline V gene. The CDR3 nucleotides read TGTGCCAGCAGTCAAGTTTCAGGACTAGCGGAAGAGGATACGCAGTATTTT. Translating it yields CASSQVSGLAEEDTQYF.

This sequence joins TRBV28 and TRBJ1-1, with 7 bases lining up with TRBD1. With V trimmed by 5 bases and J by 11 bases, 11 bases remained unmatched. Germline V gene lookup returns CDR1 MDHEN and CDR2 SYDVKM. CDR3 length: 13 amino acids. CDR3 protein: CASSIQGWPEAFF. CDR3 sequence (DNA): TGTGCCAGCAGTATACAGGGGTGGCCGGAGGCTTTCTTT.

CDR3 bases: TGTGCCAGCAGCCCAGACAGGGCACCTAACTATGGCTACACCTTC. Protein product: CASSPDRAPNYGYTF. This sequence joins TRBV11-2 and TRBJ1-2; TRBD1 matches at 7 bases. CDR1 is SGHAT and CDR2 is FQNNGV in the germline V gene. This CDR3 is built from 15 residues. After removal of 5 bases from V and 0 bases from J, the junction contained 6 bases not matched to a gene.

This rearrangement joins TRBV2 to TRBJ1-1, with 7 nucleotides matching TRBD1. Germline values: CDR1 SNHLY, CDR2 FYNNEI. J lost 4 bases, V lost 8 bases, and 7 bases had no gene match. This CDR3 has 13 residues. CDR3: CASLTGRSTEAFF. Here the CDR3 DNA reads TGTGCCAGCTTGACAGGGCGAAGCACTGAAGCTTTCTTT.

V and J are TRBV5-1 and TRBJ1-3; 8 bases match TRBD1. The length of the CDR3 is 17 residues. Germline V gene data show CDR1 as SGHRS and CDR2 as YFSETQ. V lost 5 bases and J lost 4; bases outside the gene matches: 14. As DNA, the CDR3 is TGCGCCAGCAGTAACGGACAGGGATACCTAGGGGGAAACACCATATATTTT. As protein: CASSNGQGYLGGNTIYF.

The chain carries TRBV7-3 and TRBJ2-3; tentative D call: TRBD2 (5 bases). The CDR3 length is 14 residues. The germline CDR1 and CDR2 sequences are SGHTA and FQGTGA. V was shortened by 5 bases and J by 2 bases, with 11 bases between the two germline ends. CDR3 nucleotide sequence: TGTGCCAGCAGCCCCGGGGTAACCACAGATACGCAGTATTTT. It codes for CASSPGVTTDTQYF. Full variable domain (missing parts from reference TRBV7-3 and TRBJ2-3): GAGVSQTPSNKVTEKGKYVELRCDPISGHTALYWYRQSLGQGPEFLIYFQGTGAADDSGLPNDRFFAVRPEGSVSTLKIQRTERGDSAVYLCASSPGVTTDTQYFGPGTRLTVL.

V and J are TRBV6-6 and TRBJ2-1; unclear D gene. CDR1 and CDR2 from the germline V gene are MNHNY and SVGAGI (reference sequence). There are 12 residues in the CDR3. V lost 6 bases, J lost 5 bases, and 8 bases lay in between. The CDR3 sequence is CASSPSDNEQFF. The CDR3 DNA sequence: TGTGCCAGCAGCCCTTCAGACAATGAGCAGTTCTTC.

This rearrangement joins TRBV21-1 to TRBJ2-4; the table gives TRBD2 as D, unverified against the DNA. TRBV21-1 is described as a pseudogene. The CDR3 contains 20 residues. CDR3: CASSKGGLAGGPVSKNIQYF. For the CDR3, the DNA is TGTGCCAGCAGCAAAGGTGGGTTAGCGGGAGGGCCCGTTTCCAAAAACATTCAGTACTTC.

The V gene is TRBV19, the J gene TRBJ1-5; 9 bases match TRBD1. The length of the CDR3 is 16 residues. Germline CDR1 is LNHDA and CDR2 is SQIVND (reference sequence). V trimming: 5 bases; J trimming: 6 bases; junction bases outside the gene matches: 11. The CDR3, as DNA: TGTGCCAGTAGTTTTACGGGACAGGGCGTCGGTCAGCCCCAGCATTTT. Its translation: CASSFTGQGVGQPQHF. The full variable domain, rest sourced from reference TRBV19 and TRBJ1-5, is DGGITQSPKYLFRKEGQNVTLSCEQNLNHDAMYWYRQDPGQGLRLIYYSQIVNDFQKGDIAEGYSVSREKKESFPLTVTSAQKNPTAFYLCASSFTGQGVGQPQHFGDGTRLSIL.

This chain links TRBV14 with TRBJ1-1; 7 positions agree with TRBD1. Germline trimming cut 3 bases from V and 5 bases from J; bases unmatched to any gene: 9. Germline CDR1 SGHDN, CDR2 FVKESK. The CDR3 covers 15 residues. CDR3 nucleotide sequence: TGTGCCAGCAGCCACGGGTACAGGGGTTGGACTGAAGCTTTCTTT. This codes for CASSHGYRGWTEAFF.

The chain uses TRBV27 and TRBJ1-5, with D unresolved. V lost 7 bases to trimming and J lost 1 base, with 11 bases between them. CDR3 size: 14 residues. Germline V gene lookup returns CDR1 MNHEY and CDR2 SMNVEV (reference sequence). In DNA, the CDR3 is TGTGCCAGCAACCAACCGGGGAGCAATCAGCCCCAGCATTTT. Amino acid sequence: CASNQPGSNQPQHF.

In its sample, this clone was seen a few times. V is TRBV5-1 and J is TRBJ1-5, with D unresolved. V dropped 5 bases and J dropped 3 bases, with 9 bases sitting between them. Germline loops: CDR1 SGHRS, CDR2 YFSETQ. The CDR3 spans 13 residues. The CDR3 DNA reads as TGCGCCAGCAGTTTAGGAGACAATCAGCCCCAGCATTTT. Amino acid sequence: CASSLGDNQPQHF.